This T cell receptor (beta chain) was captured in a study of regulatory and conventional T cells in RAG deficiency. Points from the study as a whole: Patient subsets had shorter CDR3s; Omenn Treg-Tconv overlap exceeded 85%. Control T-cell subsets had markedly higher Shannon entropy and lower Simpson indices than RAG-deficient patients.

Only in-frame clones appear in the TCRdb table, and some are missing; sequencing was by immunoSEQ multiplex PCR. In the table there are about 10,000 clones, more than 80% of which are singletons. On this clone itself: Its antigen is unidentified.

The sorted regulatory T cells were CD4+, CD25-high and CD127-low, with genomic DNA sequenced. Germline V lookup: CDR1 SGHRS, CDR2 YFSETQ. V was clipped by 6 bases and J by 2 bases; unmatched bases: 4. The CDR3 has 15 residues. The data were also submitted as part of a second study, on regulatory T cells. From that paper: Amplification used 52 TRBV primers and 13 TRBJ primers. Regulatory T cells showed the strongest V-J pair restriction and V/J gene skewing among patient repertoires.

Sequenced: Tregs sorted from blood. The clonotype comes from a human donor in good health. The V call is TRBV5-1, the J call TRBJ2-1, with 11 bases lining up with TRBD2. The CDR3 nucleotides read TGCGCCAGCACCTCGACTAGCGGGACCTACAATGAGCAGTTCTTC. This translates into CASTSTSGTYNEQFF.